The clone carrying this T cell receptor (beta chain) has only a few counts. A much larger clone sits a single nucleotide away, making a read error possible. This entry is derived from a study of T cells in Graves' hyperthyroidism and ophthalmopathy. Diagnosis relied on clinical symptoms, serum thyroxine and TRAb, thyroid ultrasound and orbital computed tomography. Amplification yielded TCR beta CDR3 regions, with RNA transcripts as the source. A first-round RT-PCR of the TCR CDR3 used the HTBI primer set. Each CDR3 protein gets one entry after TCRdb re-called the multiplex PCR reads with MiXCR. The table has a few hundred thousand distinct CDR3 sequences, 13% to 15% seen once. The V gene's germline CDR1 is MDHEN and CDR2 SYDVKM. The CDR3 runs to 16 residues.

The chain recombines TRBV28 with TRBJ2-1; D may be TRBD1 (6 bases). The material sequenced was blood. The sequence was obtained from a woman in her 40s with Graves' hyperthyroidism. CDR3 DNA sequence: TGTGCCAGCAGCCCAAGTTATCAGGGGTTCCACAATGAGCAGTCCTTC. Its protein product is CASSPSYQGFHNEQSF.